The present T cell receptor (beta chain) was sequenced within a study of blood T cell repertoires in COVID-19. Study-wide background: Spain, Italy and the United States supplied samples that represented acute and convalescent COVID-19. T cells, B-cell-depleted T cells, or PBMCs supplied cDNA or gDNA.

Original processing methods: From reference gene primer amplification, estimates of nucleated cell counts were derived. Produced via immunoSEQ multiplex PCR; TCRdb's table is partial and in-frame only. The V and J calls and clone size were taken over from that table, and D and trimming were inferred from the DNA. The data contain 180,000 or so clones, around 85% of them singletons. This CDR3 region has 14 residues. Germline V gives CDR1 SNHLY, CDR2 FYNNEI. Trimming stripped 9 bases from V and 8 bases from J, with 22 bases between. The specimen sequenced was peripheral blood. The V gene is TRBV2, the J gene TRBJ1-2, with D possibly matching TRBD1 (5 bases). The source of this sequence is a man aged 60-69 years who had recovered from COVID-19. This chain's CDR3 is CASRPDIPRSGYTF. The CDR3 DNA is TGTGCCAGTAGACCGGACATCCCACGCTCAGGCTACACCTTC.